This T cell receptor beta chain was retrieved from a study of patients and donors after allogeneic stem cell transplantation. TCRdb re-called the RT-PCR reads with MiXCR, one entry per CDR3 protein. The sample records 400,000 to 450,000 distinct CDR3 sequences, 16% being singletons. CDR3 length: 21 residues. V was pared by 2 bases and J by 0 bases, with 21 bases of the junction left unmatched. The chain employs TRBV12-3 or TRBV12-4 and TRBJ1-2; 7 nucleotides match TRBD1. The source of this sequence is a human donor who was either an allogeneic HSCT recipient or a stem cell or donor lymphocyte infusion donor (not recorded which). It is not recorded whose cells these are; they may come from a transplant donor. The sample consisted of blood, either unsorted or a sorted T cell fraction (not recorded which). CDR3 nucleotides: TGTGCCAGCAGTTTAAGGCCCGTTCCCGCCGACCGGGACAGATCTAACTATGGCTACACCTTC. Amino acids: CASSLRPVPADRDRSNYGYTF.